A single sample is the source of the 20 T cell receptor beta chains below, sequenced in a study of type 1 and type 2 diabetes patients. Amplification started from genomic DNA. A primer set of 30 forward and 13 reverse primers amplified the CDR3. MiXCR was run by TCRdb on the multiplex PCR reads, yielding one entry per CDR3 protein. The sample consists of about 270,000 distinct CDR3 sequences, 45% to 60% of them appearing once. Specimen: peripheral blood mononuclear cells (PBMCs). These receptors originate from a man between 18 and 35 years old with type 2 diabetes.

As to this clonotype: Being one base from a much bigger clone, this may be a read error. This chain joins TRBV15 and TRBJ2-7; TRBD1 is a possible D gene (6 bases). The CDR3 is 12 amino acids. Germline V CDR1 and CDR2: LNHNV, YYDKDF (reference sequence). CDR3 coding DNA: TGTGCCACCTCTGCGTCTGGGGGCGAGCAGAACTTC. It codes for CATSASGGEQNF.

This clonotype turned up a few times. This chain uses TRBV7-2 with TRBJ1-2; no definite D call. The germline gives CDR1 SGHTA, CDR2 FQGNSA. Trimming stripped 1 base from V and 2 bases from J, with 8 bases between. The length of the CDR3 is 14 residues. The CDR3 loop reads CASSLEVGNYGYTF. Written as DNA, the CDR3 is TGTGCCAGCAGCTTAGAAGTGGGAAACTATGGCTACACCTTC.

J is TRBJ2-1 and V is TRBV2; TRBD2 agrees at 13 bases. The germline V gene encodes CDR1 SNHLY and CDR2 FYNNEI. V gave up 6 bases and J gave up 7 bases; unmatched junction bases: 9. The CDR3 is 16 amino acids. Here the CDR3 DNA reads TGTGCCAGCAGGGCTAGGACTAGCGGGAGAGGTAATGAGCAGTTCTTC. Encoded protein: CASRARTSGRGNEQFF.

The gene calls are TRBV2 and TRBJ2-3; 10 nucleotides line up with TRBD2. With 6 bases clipped from V and 1 base from J, the junction kept 4 bases outside the gene matches. Germline V gene sequence: CDR1 SNHLY, CDR2 FYNNEI. The CDR3 contains 15 residues. Written as DNA, the CDR3 is TGTGCCAGCAGGGCCGGGACTAGCGGCACAGATACGCAGTATTTT. This encodes CASRAGTSGTDTQYF.

The chain joins TRBV18 to TRBJ1-1; a weak D match, TRBD1 (5 bases). CDR3 length: 13 amino acids. CDR1 KGHSH and CDR2 LQKENI come from the germline V gene. Trimming left V 4 bases short and J 2 bases short, with 8 bases between. The CDR3, as DNA: TGTGCCAGCTCACATGGGGGTAACACTGAAGCTTTCTTT. Protein sequence: CASSHGGNTEAFF.

The chain recombines TRBV7-2 with TRBJ1-2; D remains ambiguous. V lost 8 bases, J lost 2 bases, and 15 bases lay in between. The CDR3 extends over 14 amino acids. CDR1 is SGHTA, CDR2 FQGNSA, per germline. The CDR3 DNA is TGTGCCAGCTCACCACCGATTACCAACTATGGCTACACCTTC. Translation gives CASSPPITNYGYTF.

The CDR3 region is CATRGQGSSPLHF. In nucleotides, the CDR3 is TGTGCCACCAGGGGACAGGGAAGTTCACCCCTCCACTTT. The rearrangement links TRBV19 to TRBJ1-6; TRBD1 matches 9 bases. V shed 10 bases and J 9 bases; nucleotides not matched to a gene: 7. Germline CDR1 reads LNHDA; CDR2 reads SQIVND (reference sequence). This CDR3 is built from 13 residues.

The chain links TRBV4-3 to TRBJ1-2; D ambiguous. Germline values: CDR1 LGHNA, CDR2 YSLEER. Trimming cost V 0 bases and J 6 bases, with 11 bases left between them. The CDR3 spans 14 residues. CDR3 sequence (DNA): TGCGCCAGCAGCCAAGATCGCACATCAGATGGCTACACCTTC. This translates into CASSQDRTSDGYTF.

The chain recombines TRBV7-2 with TRBJ2-5; D gene uncertain. The germline CDR1 and CDR2 sequences are SGHTA and FQGNSA. This CDR3 spans 13 amino acids. V was clipped by 4 bases and J by 2 bases, with 8 bases between them. The CDR3 bases are TGTGCCAGCAGCTGGGGTCAACAAGAGACCCAGTACTTC. Translating gives CASSWGQQETQYF.

The chain is built from TRBV7-2 and TRBJ1-2; D gene ambiguous. Trimming removed 5 bases at V and 5 bases at J, with 12 bases between. Per the germline V gene, CDR1 is SGHTA and CDR2 is FQGNSA. This CDR3 spans 13 amino acids. The CDR3 region has the DNA TGTGCCAGCAGCCCCCCCTCACAGTATGGCTACACCTTC. This sequence encodes CASSPPSQYGYTF. Using reference TRBV7-2 and TRBJ1-2 for the parts outside the CDR3, the full variable domain is GAGVSQSPSNKVTEKGKDVELRCDPISGHTALYWYRQSLGQGLEFLIYFQGNSAPDKSGLPSDRFSAERTGGSVSTLTIQRTQQEDSAVYLCASSPPSQYGYTFGSGTRLTVV.

This clonotype was seen more than once but under ten times. V is TRBV7-2 and J is TRBJ2-2; 8 bases are shared with TRBD1. Losses at the gene ends were 3 bases for V and 1 base for J; bases not matched to a gene: 1. The germline CDR1 and CDR2 sequences are SGHTA and FQGNSA. There are 15 residues in the CDR3. The CDR3 DNA reads TGTGCCAGCAGCTTCGGGACAGGGAACACCGGGGAGCTGTTTTTT. Translation: CASSFGTGNTGELFF.

The chain joins TRBV6-1 to TRBJ2-7, with D possibly TRBD2 on 6 matching bases. V was trimmed by 5 bases and J by 2 bases, leaving 16 bases between them. Germline lookup yields CDR1 MNHNS and CDR2 SASEGT. The CDR3 totals 15 residues. The CDR3 nucleotides are TGTGCCAGCAGTTACTCCGGGACTCAAGCCTACGAGCAGTACTTC. This sequence encodes CASSYSGTQAYEQYF.

The CDR3 bases are TGCGCCAGCAGCGGGGACAGGGGTTCGGGCACTGAAGCTTTCTTT. Protein sequence: CASSGDRGSGTEAFF. The gene calls are TRBV5-1 and TRBJ1-1; 10 bases map to TRBD1. CDR3 size: 15 residues. Germline V gives CDR1 SGHRS, CDR2 YFSETQ. V shed 4 bases and J 4 bases; nucleotides not matched to a gene: 7.

This clonotype was recorded a few times. This chain joins TRBV6-1 and TRBJ2-2; D not resolved. In germline, CDR1 is MNHNS, CDR2 SASEGT. Trimming shortened V by 8 bases and J by 0 bases, and 13 bases separated the two germline ends. The CDR3 is 15 amino acids. CDR3 residues: CASPGLDANTGELFF. The CDR3 DNA reads TGTGCCAGCCCCGGTCTCGATGCGAACACCGGGGAGCTGTTTTTT.

The genes are TRBV12-3 or TRBV12-4 and TRBJ2-1, with 14 bases that match TRBD2. V was clipped by 5 bases and J by 2 bases; unmatched bases: 2. The CDR3 has 16 residues. The CDR3 spells CASSLTSGRAYNEQFF. Written as DNA, the CDR3 is TGTGCCAGCAGTCTGACTAGCGGGAGGGCCTACAATGAGCAGTTCTTC.

CDR3 DNA: TGTGCCAGCTGCGGGGGCGGCACTGAAGCTTTCTTT. It specifies CASCGGGTEAFF. The rearrangement joins TRBV12-3 or TRBV12-4 to TRBJ1-1, with a tentative D call TRBD1 (6 bases). V shed 8 bases and J shed 4 bases, with 11 bases lying between them. This CDR3 comprises 12 residues.

The chain links TRBV9 to TRBJ1-5; 7 bases map to TRBD1. The CDR3 is made up of 15 amino acids. Germline CDR1 and CDR2: SGDLS and YYNGEE. Trimming removed 6 bases from V and 5 bases from J; junction bases left unmatched: 11. The CDR3 sequence is CASTPSGDSYQPQHF. As DNA, the CDR3 is TGTGCCAGCACCCCGAGTGGGGACAGTTATCAGCCCCAGCATTTT. The full variable domain, in which reference TRBV9 and TRBJ1-5 provide the parts outside the CDR3, is DSGVTQTPKHLITATGQRVTLRCSPRSGDLSVYWYQQSLDQGLQFLIQYYNGEERAKGNILERFSAQQFPDLHSELNLSSLELGDSALYFCASTPSGDSYQPQHFGDGTRLSIL.

This rearrangement joins TRBV5-1 to TRBJ2-1, with 8 bases aligning to TRBD2. Germline CDR1 SGHRS, CDR2 YFSETQ. Losses at the gene ends were 2 bases for V and 8 bases for J; bases not matched to a gene: 12. The CDR3 length is 16 residues. CDR3 in amino acids: CASSLPSGSPYDEQFF. In nucleotides, the CDR3 is TGCGCCAGCAGCTTACCGAGCGGGAGTCCGTATGATGAGCAGTTCTTC. Together with reference TRBV5-1 and TRBJ2-1, the CDR3 gives the full variable domain: KAGVTQTPRYLIKTRGQQVTLSCSPISGHRSVSWYQQTPGQGLQFLFEYFSETQRNKGNFPGRFSGRQFSNSRSEMNVSTLELGDSALYLCASSLPSGSPYDEQFFGPGTRLTVL.

The J gene is TRBJ1-6, the V gene TRBV5-1, with 8 bases matching TRBD1. Trimming cost V 4 bases and J 7 bases; bases outside gene matches: 7. Germline V gene data show CDR1 as SGHRS and CDR2 as YFSETQ. This CDR3 region has 15 residues. In DNA, the CDR3 is TGCGCCAGCAGCCTATGGACAGGGTCAAATTCACCCCTCCACTTT. Encoded protein: CASSLWTGSNSPLHF.

The chain recombines TRBV20-1 with TRBJ1-5; 8 bases agree with TRBD1. CDR3 size: 13 residues. The V gene's germline CDR1 is DFQATT and CDR2 SNEGSKA (reference sequence). V lost 3 bases, J lost 6 bases, and 4 bases stayed unmatched. The CDR3 reads CSARTGVGQPQHF. DNA for the CDR3: TGCAGTGCTAGGACAGGGGTTGGTCAGCCCCAGCATTTT.